A single sample is the source of the 26 T cell receptor beta chains below, sequenced in a study of T cells of healthy individuals. MiXCR, applied by TCRdb to the 5' RACE reads, yields one record per CDR3 protein. The table has over 95,000 distinct CDR3 sequences, 15% to 20% seen once. The receptors were gathered from a human donor in good health.

This clonotype was observed at least ten times. This sequence joins TRBV4-1 and TRBJ2-1; D unresolved. The germline V gene encodes CDR1 MGHRA and CDR2 YSYEKL. V lost 5 bases and J 3 bases, leaving 14 bases between the germline ends. The CDR3 is 15 residues long. The CDR3 loop reads CASSADLSLYNEQFF. CDR3 sequence (DNA): TGCGCCAGCAGCGCAGACCTCTCCCTCTACAATGAGCAGTTCTTC.

The chain uses TRBV7-6 and TRBJ2-7, with 9 bases identical to TRBD2. Trimming at V came to 6 bases and at J to 7 bases, leaving 16 bases not matched to a gene. Germline V gene data show CDR1 as SGHVS and CDR2 as FNYEAQ. The CDR3 totals 16 residues. CDR3 sequence: CASRPSLAGAVEEQYF. The CDR3 nucleotides are TGTGCCAGCAGACCCTCCTTAGCGGGGGCGGTAGAAGAGCAGTACTTC.

The chain links TRBV20-1 to TRBJ1-3; tentatively, D is TRBD1 (6 bases). V gave up 6 bases and J gave up 1 base, with 10 bases separating them. The CDR3 contains 13 residues. Germline values: CDR1 DFQATT, CDR2 SNEGSKA (reference sequence). This chain's CDR3 is CSATTGSGNTIYF. CDR3 coding DNA: TGCAGTGCGACTACAGGGTCTGGAAACACCATATATTTT.

V gene TRBV7-2 combines with J gene TRBJ2-2; TRBD1 aligns across 9 bases. The trim removed 5 bases at V and 5 bases at J, leaving 9 bases unmatched. This CDR3 is 16 amino acids long. Germline CDR1 SGHTA, CDR2 FQGNSA. The CDR3 nucleotides read TGTGCCAGCAGCCTACGTCCCGGGACAGGGACCGGGGAGCTGTTTTTT. Its protein is CASSLRPGTGTGELFF.

The chain joins TRBV9 to TRBJ2-7; D unresolved. V lost 2 bases to trimming and J lost 0 bases, with 9 bases between them. This CDR3 is 14 amino acids long. The germline V gene has CDR1 SGDLS and CDR2 YYNGEE. CDR3 DNA sequence: TGTGCCAGCAGCGTTAGGACGGGCTCCTACGAGCAGTACTTC. As protein: CASSVRTGSYEQYF.

This clonotype showed up many times. V is TRBV9 and J is TRBJ2-7, with D unclear. The V gene's germline CDR1 is SGDLS and CDR2 YYNGEE. This CDR3 has 14 amino acids. Trimming removed 4 bases at V and 2 bases at J, with 13 bases between. CDR3 coding DNA: TGTGCCAGCAGCTCTTCCAATGGCCCCTACGAGCAGTACTTC. Its translation is CASSSSNGPYEQYF.

This rearrangement joins TRBV7-2 to TRBJ2-5; the D gene is possibly TRBD2 (5 bases). The germline V and J ends were trimmed by 5 bases and 7 bases, with 17 bases remaining between them. The length of the CDR3 is 14 residues. Germline-derived CDR1 and CDR2 are SGHTA and FQGNSA. CDR3 in DNA: TGTGCCAGCAGCGCCCGGGCTAGCCCTGGGACCCAGTACTTC. It yields the protein CASSARASPGTQYF.

This clonotype was seen repeatedly, ten times or more. This chain uses TRBV29-1 with TRBJ1-2; a possible D gene is TRBD1 (6 bases). The CDR3 covers 13 residues. Trimming removed 4 bases at V and 0 bases at J, with 9 bases between. Germline V gene sequence: CDR1 SQVTM, CDR2 ANQGSEA. The CDR3 here is CSVGAGANYGYTF. The CDR3 bases are TGCAGCGTTGGCGCAGGGGCTAACTATGGCTACACCTTC.

The CDR3 spells CASGDSLNYGYTF. The DNA for the CDR3 is TGTGCCAGCGGGGACAGCTTAAACTATGGCTACACCTTC. V and J are TRBV28 and TRBJ1-2, with TRBD1 identical over 7 bases. The ends lost 8 bases at V and 2 bases at J; junction bases unmatched: 5. Germline V CDR1 and CDR2: MDHEN, SYDVKM. The CDR3 runs to 13 residues.

V and J are TRBV19 and TRBJ2-1; D might be TRBD2 (6 bases). The CDR3 covers 14 residues. V dropped 1 base and J dropped 10 bases, with 14 bases sitting between them. In germline, CDR1 is LNHDA, CDR2 SQIVND (reference sequence). The CDR3 DNA reads TGTGCCAGTAGTATAGTACGGGACTCCCAAGAGCAGTTCTTC. It encodes CASSIVRDSQEQFF.

This clonotype was found many times. The chain uses TRBV29-1 and TRBJ1-1, with 11 bases fitting TRBD1. This CDR3 is 13 amino acids long. CDR1 is SQVTM, CDR2 ANQGSEA, per germline. V lost 3 bases to trimming and J lost 5 bases; unmatched junction nucleotides: 2. CDR3 DNA: TGCAGCGTTGATGGGACAGGGGGAACTGAAGCTTTCTTT. Translating it yields CSVDGTGGTEAFF.

This clonotype was seen a single time. The gene calls are TRBV7-2 and TRBJ2-1; the D is unclear. Between the trimmed V and J ends, which lost 10 bases and 2 bases, there was a span of 15 bases. There are 14 residues in the CDR3. Germline V gene lookup returns CDR1 SGHTA and CDR2 FQGNSA. The CDR3 nucleotides read TGTGCCATACAGTTCGCGGAGACCTACAATGAGCAGTTCTTC. Amino acids: CAIQFAETYNEQFF.

V and J are TRBV20-1 and TRBJ2-7; perhaps TRBD1 as D (6 bases). The CDR3 is made up of 13 amino acids. The V and J ends lost 1 base and 4 bases respectively, with 11 bases between them. Germline V gene lookup returns CDR1 DFQATT and CDR2 SNEGSKA (reference sequence). The CDR3 DNA is TGCAGTGCTAGAGTCAACAGGGCGTACGAGCAGTACTTC. Translating gives CSARVNRAYEQYF.

This clonotype was counted a few times. J is TRBJ1-1 and V is TRBV20-1; 7 bases are a match to TRBD1. The CDR3 has 14 residues. The germline gives CDR1 DFQATT, CDR2 SNEGSKA (reference sequence). CDR3 amino acids: CSAPGGDMNTEAFF. CDR3 sequence (DNA): TGCAGCGCCCCAGGGGGGGACATGAACACTGAAGCTTTCTTT.

This clonotype has a handful of counts. The chain employs TRBV28 and TRBJ2-5, with 8 bases fitting TRBD1. Per the germline V gene, CDR1 is MDHEN and CDR2 is SYDVKM. With V trimmed by 8 bases and J by 2 bases, 4 bases remained unmatched. The CDR3 consists of 13 residues. The CDR3 DNA follows: TGTGCCAGCCTAAGACAGGGGCAAGAGACCCAGTACTTC. Encoded protein: CASLRQGQETQYF.

This clonotype was detected many times. The chain uses TRBV19 and TRBJ1-2, with 7 bases aligning to TRBD1. V was clipped by 8 bases and J by 8 bases; unmatched bases: 8. The CDR3 is 12 amino acids. The germline V gene encodes CDR1 LNHDA and CDR2 SQIVND (reference sequence). In nucleotides, the CDR3 is TGTGCCAGTGCCAACAGGGGATCAGGCTACACCTTC. This sequence encodes CASANRGSGYTF.

This chain's CDR3 is CSASDTWEETQYF. CDR3 coding DNA: TGCAGTGCTTCGGACACTTGGGAAGAGACCCAGTACTTC. The chain joins TRBV20-1 to TRBJ2-5, with a weak D call TRBD1 (5 bases). Trimming stripped 5 bases from V and 3 bases from J, with 13 bases between. The CDR3 contains 13 residues. The germline CDR1 and CDR2 sequences are DFQATT and SNEGSKA (reference sequence).

This clonotype was counted at least ten times. The chain uses TRBV23-1 and TRBJ2-3; 9 bases match TRBD2. Being an ORF, TRBV23-1 has a function that is uncertain. This CDR3 region has 17 residues. V lost 0 bases, J lost 3 bases, and 7 bases stayed unmatched. CDR3 in amino acids: CASSQSNLSGRTDTQYF. CDR3 nucleotide sequence: TGCGCCAGCAGTCAATCGAACCTTAGCGGGAGAACAGATACGCAGTATTTT.

This clonotype appeared a few times. This chain uses TRBV7-2 with TRBJ2-3; TRBD2 might be the D (6 bases). The CDR3 is 14 amino acids. The V end lost 5 bases, the J end lost 3 bases, and 12 bases lay between the germline ends. Germline V lookup: CDR1 SGHTA, CDR2 FQGNSA. This CDR3 is CASSRNSGTDTQYF. In DNA, the CDR3 is TGTGCCAGCAGCCGAAATAGCGGTACAGATACGCAGTATTTT.

The chain uses TRBV7-9 and TRBJ2-2; a possible D gene is TRBD2 (6 bases). V was pared by 7 bases and J by 4 bases, with 13 bases between. The CDR3 runs to 14 residues. Germline V gene lookup returns CDR1 SEHNR and CDR2 FQNEAQ (reference sequence). This CDR3 is CASIIGRGTGELFF. The CDR3 region has the DNA TGTGCCAGCATTATCGGGCGGGGCACCGGGGAGCTGTTTTTT.

The V gene is TRBV6-1, the J gene TRBJ2-5; TRBD2 agrees at 8 bases. V lost 6 bases and J lost 7; bases outside the gene matches: 7. This CDR3 region has 13 residues. The germline V gene encodes CDR1 MNHNS and CDR2 SASEGT. The CDR3 DNA sequence: TGTGCCAGCAGGCTAAGCGGGGGTTGGACCCAGTACTTC. This gives the protein CASRLSGGWTQYF.

This clonotype was observed a few times. The chain has TRBV19 and TRBJ2-2, with 12 bases identical to TRBD2. J lost 8 bases, V lost 1 base, and 11 bases had no gene match. The germline gives CDR1 LNHDA, CDR2 SQIVND (reference sequence). The CDR3 has 18 amino acids. The CDR3 protein is CASSIVGLAGGWPGELFF. The DNA for the CDR3 is TGTGCCAGTAGTATAGTCGGCCTAGCGGGAGGGTGGCCGGGGGAGCTGTTTTTT.

This clonotype came up many times. The CDR3 sequence is CASSPQRAQNNEQFF. As DNA, the CDR3 is TGTGCCAGCTCACCCCAGCGGGCCCAGAACAATGAGCAGTTCTTC. The V call is TRBV18, the J call TRBJ2-1; D perhaps matches TRBD2 (6 bases). V gave up 3 bases and J gave up 5 bases, with 14 bases separating them. In germline, CDR1 is KGHSH, CDR2 LQKENI. The length of the CDR3 is 15 residues.

This clonotype was seen a few times. The chain has TRBV28 and TRBJ2-3, with 10 bases lining up with TRBD2. The CDR3 totals 19 residues. V gave up 3 bases and J gave up 8 bases; unmatched junction bases: 20. Germline V gene data show CDR1 as MDHEN and CDR2 as SYDVKM. CDR3 sequence: CASSLRGRKSGRADATQYF. CDR3 in DNA: TGTGCCAGCAGTTTGAGGGGGCGAAAAAGCGGGAGGGCTGATGCTACGCAGTATTTT.

The V gene is TRBV4-1, the J gene TRBJ1-3, with 10 nucleotides matching TRBD1. J was trimmed by 4 bases and V by 1 base; bases with no gene match: 4. There are 16 residues in the CDR3. Germline assignment: CDR1 MGHRA and CDR2 YSYEKL. CDR3 protein: CASSQVGTGAGNTIYF. The CDR3 DNA reads as TGCGCCAGCAGCCAAGTCGGGACAGGGGCAGGAAACACCATATATTTT.

This clonotype was observed a single time. A much larger clone differs by one base, so this may be a read error. V and J are TRBV24-1 and TRBJ2-1; weak D call: TRBD2 (6 bases). The CDR3 extends over 16 amino acids. The germline gives CDR1 KGHDR, CDR2 SFDVKD. CDR3 loop: CTTSDLKGGHGNEQFF. In nucleotides, the CDR3 is TGTACCACCAGTGATTTAAAGGGAGGACATGGGAATGAGCAGTTCTTC.